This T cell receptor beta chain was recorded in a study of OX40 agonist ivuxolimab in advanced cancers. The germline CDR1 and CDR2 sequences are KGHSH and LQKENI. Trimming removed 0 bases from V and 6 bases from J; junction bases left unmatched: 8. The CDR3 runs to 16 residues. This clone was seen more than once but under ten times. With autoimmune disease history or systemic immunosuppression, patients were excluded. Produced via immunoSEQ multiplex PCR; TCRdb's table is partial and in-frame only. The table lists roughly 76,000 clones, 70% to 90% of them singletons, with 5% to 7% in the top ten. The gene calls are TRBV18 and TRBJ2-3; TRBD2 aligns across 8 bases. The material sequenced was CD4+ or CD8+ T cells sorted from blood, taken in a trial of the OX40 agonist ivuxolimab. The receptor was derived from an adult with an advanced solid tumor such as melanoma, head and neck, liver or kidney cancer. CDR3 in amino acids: CASSPPVRGGMDTQYF. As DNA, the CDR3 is TGTGCCAGCTCACCACCAGTTCGGGGGGGGATGGATACGCAGTATTTT.